This T cell receptor beta chain was found in a study of blood T cell repertoires in COVID-19. About the study: The study drew acute and convalescent COVID-19 samples from the United States, Italy and Spain. PBMCs, B-cell-depleted T cells, or T cells were the source of the cDNA or gDNA that made up the material.

Trimming took 8 bases from V and 6 from J; bases not matched to a gene: 17. Germline V CDR1 and CDR2: SEHNR, FQNEAQ (reference sequence). The CDR3 contains 16 residues. The authors' processing: Amplification of reference gene primers was used by the study to estimate nucleated cell counts. Some clones are missing from TCRdb's copy, which holds only in-frame ones; the method was immunoSEQ multiplex PCR. For V, J and clone size, that table is used; D and trimming come from the DNA. The sample lists 200,000 to 300,000 clones, about 90% occurring once. The V gene is TRBV7-9, the J gene TRBJ1-1; 8 nucleotides match TRBD1. The receptor's source is a woman aged 30 to 39 who had recovered from COVID-19. Material: peripheral blood. This chain's CDR3 is CASQDLGAGGVSEAFF. The CDR3 coding sequence is TGTGCCAGCCAGGATTTGGGGGCAGGGGGCGTCTCTGAAGCTTTCTTT.